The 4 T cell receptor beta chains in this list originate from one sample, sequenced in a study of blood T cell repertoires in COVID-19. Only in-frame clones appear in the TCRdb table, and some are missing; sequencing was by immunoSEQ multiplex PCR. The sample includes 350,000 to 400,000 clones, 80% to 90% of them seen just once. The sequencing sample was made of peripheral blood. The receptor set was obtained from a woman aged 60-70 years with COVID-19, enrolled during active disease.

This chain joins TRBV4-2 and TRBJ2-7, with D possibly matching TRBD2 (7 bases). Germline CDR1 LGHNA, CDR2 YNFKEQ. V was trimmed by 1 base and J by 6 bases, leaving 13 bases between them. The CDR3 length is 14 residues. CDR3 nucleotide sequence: TGTGCCAGCAGCCAAGCCGCGGGGGCGAGCGAGCAGTACTTC. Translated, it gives CASSQAAGASEQYF.

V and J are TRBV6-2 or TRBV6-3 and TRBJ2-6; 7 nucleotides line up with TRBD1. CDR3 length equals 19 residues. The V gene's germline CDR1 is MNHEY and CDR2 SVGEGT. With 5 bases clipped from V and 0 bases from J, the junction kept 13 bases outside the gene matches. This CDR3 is CASSKHPTGRVSGANVLTF. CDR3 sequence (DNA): TGTGCCAGCAGTAAACACCCGACAGGGAGAGTCTCTGGGGCCAACGTCCTGACTTTC.

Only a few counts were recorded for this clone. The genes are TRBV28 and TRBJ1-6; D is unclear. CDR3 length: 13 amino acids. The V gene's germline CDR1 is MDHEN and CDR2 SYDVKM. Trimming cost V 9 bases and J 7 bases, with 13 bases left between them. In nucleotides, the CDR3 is TGTGCCAGTGGCCCCGCGGAGAATTCACCCCTCCACTTT. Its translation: CASGPAENSPLHF. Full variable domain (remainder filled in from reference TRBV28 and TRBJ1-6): DVKVTQSSRYLVKRTGEKVFLECVQDMDHENMFWYRQDPGLGLRLIYFSYDVKMKEKGDIPEGYSVSREKKERFSLILESASTNQTSMYLCASGPAENSPLHFGNGTRLTVT.

Here the CDR3 DNA reads TGTGCCAGTAGTATATCCTCGGGACATTCGAATGGCTACACCTTC. Its translation: CASSISSGHSNGYTF. V and J are TRBV19 and TRBJ1-2; the D gene is possibly TRBD1 (6 bases). V lost 2 bases and J 6 bases, leaving 16 bases between the germline ends. The length of the CDR3 is 15 residues. Per the germline V gene, CDR1 is LNHDA and CDR2 is SQIVND (reference sequence).